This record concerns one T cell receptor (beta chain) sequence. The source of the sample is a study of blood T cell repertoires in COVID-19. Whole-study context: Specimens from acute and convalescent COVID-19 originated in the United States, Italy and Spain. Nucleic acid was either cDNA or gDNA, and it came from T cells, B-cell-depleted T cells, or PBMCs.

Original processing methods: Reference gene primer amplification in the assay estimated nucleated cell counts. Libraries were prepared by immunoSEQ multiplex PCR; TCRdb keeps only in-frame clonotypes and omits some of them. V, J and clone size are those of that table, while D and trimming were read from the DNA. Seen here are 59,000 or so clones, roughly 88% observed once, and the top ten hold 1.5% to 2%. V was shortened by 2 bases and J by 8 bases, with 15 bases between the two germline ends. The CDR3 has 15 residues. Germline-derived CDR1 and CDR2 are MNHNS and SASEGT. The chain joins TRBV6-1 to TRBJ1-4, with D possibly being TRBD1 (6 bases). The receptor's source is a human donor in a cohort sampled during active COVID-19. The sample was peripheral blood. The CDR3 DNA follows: TGTGCCAGCAGTGAATCATCCCCAGGGGACGAAAAACTGTTTTTT. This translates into CASSESSPGDEKLFF.